This T cell receptor (beta chain) was recovered during a study of T cell repertoires in cytomegalovirus infection. The wider study: CMV epitopes that were recently identified and HLA-C-restricted were used alongside well-studied HLA-B-restricted ones.

There are 13 residues in the CDR3. V was shortened by 7 bases and J by 6 bases, with 15 bases between the two germline ends. Germline CDR1 LNHDA, CDR2 SQIVND (reference sequence). Study-wide findings and caveats: CMV-specific HLA-C-restricted TCR beta clonotypes dominated the ex vivo response. Carriers of CMV plus the relevant HLA were identified by cumulative public TCR beta family frequency.

Turning to this clonotype: The antigen is not known.

TCRdb recomputed calls from the reads with MiXCR, one row per CDR3 protein. The sample shows fewer than 1,000,000 distinct CDR3 sequences, around a third of them seen only once. The receptor comes from a human donor in good health (CMV status not recorded). Some clones in this sample may be carry-over from other donors' samples. The starting material was cultured CD8+ T cells from PBMCs, obtained from culture after CMV antigen stimulation. The V and J genes are TRBV19 and TRBJ1-1, with D possibly TRBD1 on 5 matching bases. Written as DNA, the CDR3 is TGTGCCAGTACCCTGACAGAAATCTCTGAAGCTTTCTTT. The encoded protein is CASTLTEISEAFF.